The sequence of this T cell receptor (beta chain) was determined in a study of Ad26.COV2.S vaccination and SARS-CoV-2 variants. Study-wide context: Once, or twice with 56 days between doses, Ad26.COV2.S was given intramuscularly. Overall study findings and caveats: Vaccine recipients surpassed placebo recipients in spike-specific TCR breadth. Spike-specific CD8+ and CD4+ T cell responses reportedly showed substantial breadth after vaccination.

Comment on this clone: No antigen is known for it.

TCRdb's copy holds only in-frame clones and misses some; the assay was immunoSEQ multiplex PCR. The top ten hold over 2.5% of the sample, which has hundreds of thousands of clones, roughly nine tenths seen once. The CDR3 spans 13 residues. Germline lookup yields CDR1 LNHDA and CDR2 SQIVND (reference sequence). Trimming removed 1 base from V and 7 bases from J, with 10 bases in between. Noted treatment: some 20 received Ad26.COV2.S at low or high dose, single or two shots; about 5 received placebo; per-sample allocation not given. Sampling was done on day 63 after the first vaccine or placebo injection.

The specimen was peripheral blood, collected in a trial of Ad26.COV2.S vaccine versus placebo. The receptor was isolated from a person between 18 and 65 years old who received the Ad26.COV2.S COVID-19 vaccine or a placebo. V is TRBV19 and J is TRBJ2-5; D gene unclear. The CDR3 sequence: CASSIVGSPTQYF. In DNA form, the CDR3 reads TGTGCCAGTAGTATAGTTGGGTCCCCGACCCAGTACTTC. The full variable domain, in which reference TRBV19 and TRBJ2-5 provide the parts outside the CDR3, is DGGITQSPKYLFRKEGQNVTLSCEQNLNHDAMYWYRQDPGQGLRLIYYSQIVNDFQKGDIAEGYSVSREKKESFPLTVTSAQKNPTAFYLCASSIVGSPTQYFGPGTRLLVL.